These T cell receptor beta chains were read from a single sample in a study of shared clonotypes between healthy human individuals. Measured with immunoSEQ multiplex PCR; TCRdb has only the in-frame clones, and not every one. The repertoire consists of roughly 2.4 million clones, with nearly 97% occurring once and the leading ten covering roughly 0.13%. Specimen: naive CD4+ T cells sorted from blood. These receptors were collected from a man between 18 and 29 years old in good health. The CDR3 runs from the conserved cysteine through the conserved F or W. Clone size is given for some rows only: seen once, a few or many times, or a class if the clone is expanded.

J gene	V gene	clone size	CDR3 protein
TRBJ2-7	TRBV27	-	CASSFLAGDEQYF
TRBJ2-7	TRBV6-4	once	CARFNTLLSRRCDEQYF
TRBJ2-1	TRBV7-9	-	CASSLAQGPLNEQFF
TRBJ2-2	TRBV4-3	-	CASSQEGGDTGELFF
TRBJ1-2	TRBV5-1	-	CASRRTADTNYGYTF
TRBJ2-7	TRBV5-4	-	CASSSSSGTNTYEQYF
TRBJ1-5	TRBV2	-	CASSTTLPNQPQHF
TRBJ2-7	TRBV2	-	CASRFRGSSYEQYF
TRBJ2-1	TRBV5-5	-	CASSLTGTGAYNEQFF
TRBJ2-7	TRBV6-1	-	CASSLGQTYEQYF
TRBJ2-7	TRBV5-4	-	CASSPKGESSYEQYF
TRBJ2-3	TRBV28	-	CASSLSYGGAGTDTQYF
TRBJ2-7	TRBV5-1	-	CASSTEAAGSNYEQYF
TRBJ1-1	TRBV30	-	CAWSRTGLNTEAFF
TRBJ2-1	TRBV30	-	CAWSLLGGSTYNEQFF
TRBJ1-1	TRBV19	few	CASTPGNKMDAEAFF
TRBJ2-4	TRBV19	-	CASRKQGLGNIQYF
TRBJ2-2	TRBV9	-	CASSFRYTKGLAGGPSNTGELFF
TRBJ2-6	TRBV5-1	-	CASKEGAGANVLTF
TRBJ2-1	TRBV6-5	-	CASSYFGSYNEQFF
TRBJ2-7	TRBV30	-	CAWSTKDRGAYEQYF
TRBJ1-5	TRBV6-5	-	CASALGGAGQPQHF
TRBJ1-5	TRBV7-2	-	CASSLGSHSNQPQHF
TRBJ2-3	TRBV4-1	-	CASSQEGGQWDTQYF
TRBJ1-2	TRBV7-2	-	CASSRSWTGNTF
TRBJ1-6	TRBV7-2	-	CASSLSLGTKNSPLHF
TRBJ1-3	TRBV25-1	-	CASSEIGNTIYF
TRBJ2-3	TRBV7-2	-	CASSQTSIADTQYF
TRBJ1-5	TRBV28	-	CASSSGQFNQPQHF
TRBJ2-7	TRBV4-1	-	CASSRGSASEQYF
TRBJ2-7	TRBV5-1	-	CASSLEPGLAFDEQYF
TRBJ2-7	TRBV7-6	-	CASSFAVGDNYEQYF
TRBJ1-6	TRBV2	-	CASSRQDNNSPLHF
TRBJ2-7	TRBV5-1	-	CASSLLRDTGIEQYF
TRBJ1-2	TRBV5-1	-	CASSLNRGSNGYTF
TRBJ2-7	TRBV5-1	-	CASSFQGSDYEQYF
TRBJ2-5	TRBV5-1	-	CASSSGGQETQYF
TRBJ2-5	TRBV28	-	CASSSTEPETQYF
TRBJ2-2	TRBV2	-	CASSGDSKDTGELFF
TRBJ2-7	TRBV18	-	CASSRAPSYEQYF
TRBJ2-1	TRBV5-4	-	CASSLGASGGDNEQFF